This T cell receptor (beta chain) was sequenced in a study of shared clonotypes between healthy human individuals (dated by TCRdb to 2019 to 2021). Study-level background: Three men and a couple of women, aged 18 to 49 years, made up the cohort. To increase sequencing depth and limit assay-specific biases, different laboratories used diverse techniques to prepare libraries and sequence TCR repertoires. The study deeply sequenced blood TCR repertoires of five healthy adults to estimate repertoire size and the extent of clonotype sharing between individuals. Each donor's leukapheresis produced roughly between about 0.8 and 8.9 billion PBMCs.

The donors were healthy, HIV-negative adults who had no recently reported acute infections or vaccinations. Every donor was a Caucasian adult living in Nashville, Tennessee, USA. For unsorted samples, roughly 81 million PBMCs were counted and genomic DNA was extracted with the QIAamp DNA Blood Mini kit. Blood was obtained by leukapheresis, after which PBMCs were separated by Ficoll-Histopaque density gradient centrifugation and cryopreserved in liquid nitrogen vapor phase. Comment on this clone: There is no known antigen for this receptor. Base qualities are not at hand, and no much larger clone is one base apart.

TCR CDR3 regions were amplified from genomic DNA by multiplex PCR using the deep immunoSEQ assay. Extracted genomic DNA from each cell subset was spread evenly across all wells of several immunoSEQ 96-well plates, with each plate serving as a replicate. For unsorted PBMC, 300 to 350 ng genomic DNA, equal to tens of thousands of T cell genomes, was loaded into each replicate PCR. Unsorted PBMC genomic DNA was sequenced across ten immunoSEQ deep assay plates. The purified libraries were quantified using a Qubit 3.0 fluorometer, sized with a Bioanalyzer 2100, and then quantified again using the KAPA Library Quantification kit. Every immunoSEQ 96-well plate was sequenced on a dedicated single-read 150-cycle Illumina NextSeq 550 flow cell. The authors' analysis ran thus. Because the immunoSEQ output held only junctional sequences and lacked quality scores, the filtering could not match the filtering applied to full-length reads. To assign V/J genes and CDR3, sequences were annotated using PyIR, a Python wrapper for IgBLAST v1.9, with IMGT germline references. Any read was removed if the V/J assignment was weak (E-value above 1e-6), the CDR3 was missing, or the read contained stop codons, out-of-frame junctions, or ambiguous translated residues. V3J clonotypes were defined as sequences sharing the same inferred V gene, J gene, and CDR3 amino acid sequence. To compute the percentage overlap between repertoires, the number of shared unique clonotypes was divided by the size of the smaller repertoire. Richness of each repertoire was evaluated using RTK rarefaction, the Chao1 estimator, and Recon v2.1 estimates of unobserved clonotypes. In its TCRdb copy, this immuneACCESS table keeps in-frame sequences only and misses some clones. Where compared with another copy, unresolved V genes explain less than half of these, and the others have no known cause. The D gene and trimming were derived from the DNA, and the V and J assignments and clone size from that table. For this sample there are approximately 500,000 clones; around 80% appear just once. The biggest ten clones account for 12% of the sample.

On the study overall, not on this receptor specifically: Pairwise subsampling indicated that sequencing depth was expected to affect the degree of clonotype sharing among donors. The genetic and exposure-history diversity represented was limited by the small number of donors. Sampling was limited to blood, and TCR repertoires in tissue likely differ from TCR repertoires in blood.

The specimen sequenced was PBMCs. The clonotype comes from a middle-aged woman in good health. Some clones in this sample may be carry-over from other donors' samples.

In nucleotide form, the sequence is TGTGCCAGTAGTAAGGGACAGGGGTTGAACACTGAAGCTTTCTTT. Its translation is CASSKGQGLNTEAFF. The chain is encoded by TRBV19 joined to TRBJ1-1; 10 bases in between match TRBD1. Unmatched junction bases come to 2, with V trimmed by 4 bases and J by 0 bases. The CDR3 sequence holds 15 residues, the cysteine and phenylalanine included. The retained sequence is limited to the CDR3, 45 bases, with the frame set at the first base. CDR1 LNHDA and CDR2 SQIVND are derived from the germline V gene (reference sequence).